What follows are 20 T cell receptor beta chains derived from one specimen sequenced in a study of cytomegalovirus exposure and HLA in healthy donors. The PCR used 60 Vbeta and 13 Jbeta primers. Sequencing used immunoSEQ multiplex PCR; TCRdb keeps in-frame clones, though not all of them. The data hold approximately 120,000 clones, with about 69% observed a single time. Input material: PBMCs. Receptors originate from a man aged 30-40 years in good health and CMV-seronegative.

This rearrangement joins TRBV11-1 to TRBJ2-4; 8 bases line up with TRBD2. CDR1 is SGHAT and CDR2 is FQDESV in the germline V gene (reference sequence). V was clipped by 3 bases and J by 7 bases; unmatched bases: 8. The CDR3 is 15 residues long. The CDR3 nucleotides are TGTGCCAGCAGCTTTGGGACTAGTAGGGTGAACATTCAGTACTTC. This sequence encodes CASSFGTSRVNIQYF.

The gene calls are TRBV5-1 and TRBJ2-5, with D possibly matching TRBD2 (5 bases). The CDR3 is made up of 14 amino acids. Looked up from germline, CDR1 is SGHRS and CDR2 is YFSETQ. The ends were cut back, 2 bases at V and 2 bases at J, with 10 bases in the middle. The CDR3 nucleotides read TGCGCCAGCAGCTTCGGAACTAGTCAAGAGACCCAGTACTTC. It specifies CASSFGTSQETQYF.

The chain recombines TRBV15 with TRBJ2-7; the D gene is possibly TRBD1 (6 bases). The CDR3 extends over 16 amino acids. Germline CDR1 reads LNHNV; CDR2 reads YYDKDF (reference sequence). Trimming left V 0 bases short and J 2 bases short, with 14 bases between. The CDR3 bases are TGTGCCACCAGCAGAGATCTAATGTCAGGGGCCTACGAGCAGTACTTC. Translation: CATSRDLMSGAYEQYF.

CDR3 DNA: TGTGCCAGCATTCCCCGTTTACAGGGGGGCTACGAGCAGTACTTC. It yields the protein CASIPRLQGGYEQYF. The rearrangement uses TRBV6-1 and TRBJ2-7; 8 bases align to TRBD1. Germline CDR1 MNHNS, CDR2 SASEGT. The trim removed 7 bases at V and 3 bases at J, leaving 11 bases unmatched. The length of the CDR3 is 15 residues.

The CDR3 bases are TGTGCCAGCAGCCTAAAAGTTGATCAGCCCCAGCATTTT. Translating gives CASSLKVDQPQHF. The chain has TRBV7-2 and TRBJ1-5; D ambiguous. The CDR3 consists of 13 residues. Between the trimmed V and J ends, which lost 5 bases and 5 bases, there was a span of 10 bases. CDR1 is SGHTA and CDR2 is FQGNSA in the germline V gene.

The chain uses TRBV19 and TRBJ1-1, with TRBD1 matching 9 bases. The length of the CDR3 is 15 residues. V gave up 6 bases and J gave up 5 bases; unmatched junction bases: 10. The germline V gene encodes CDR1 LNHDA and CDR2 SQIVND (reference sequence). CDR3 protein: CASSRLDRGNTEAFF. CDR3 DNA: TGTGCCAGTAGCCGGCTTGACAGGGGGAATACTGAAGCTTTCTTT.

This chain links TRBV7-8 with TRBJ2-3; D not resolved. CDR1 and CDR2 from the germline V gene are SGHVS and FQNEAQ. Trimming removed 1 base at V and 3 bases at J, with 8 bases between. This CDR3 has 14 residues. CDR3 DNA: TGTGCCAGCAGCTTAGAACAGTTAACAGATACGCAGTATTTT. Protein sequence: CASSLEQLTDTQYF.

The chain has TRBV28 and TRBJ1-2; D uncertain. Germline-derived CDR1 and CDR2 are MDHEN and SYDVKM. V was clipped by 4 bases and J by 2 bases, with 14 bases between them. This CDR3 has 15 amino acids. As DNA, the CDR3 is TGTGCCAGCAGTTCGGAGGCGGTCTACAACTATGGCTACACCTTC. Translation gives CASSSEAVYNYGYTF.

The J gene is TRBJ2-7, the V gene TRBV18, with D possibly TRBD1 on 6 matching bases. Germline V gives CDR1 KGHSH, CDR2 LQKENI. This CDR3 has 16 amino acids. V was pared by 4 bases and J by 8 bases, with 24 bases between. The CDR3: CASSLISEQGEAKQYF. CDR3 bases: TGTGCCAGCTCACTCATATCGGAACAGGGAGAGGCGAAGCAGTACTTC. The full variable domain, completed using reference TRBV18 and TRBJ2-7, is NAGVMQNPRHLVRRRGQEARLRCSPMKGHSHVYWYRQLPEEGLKFMVYLQKENIIDESGMPKERFSAEFPKEGPSILRIQQVVRGDSAAYFCASSLISEQGEAKQYFGPGTRLTVT.

The rearrangement links TRBV11-2 to TRBJ2-7; D not resolved. Germline lookup yields CDR1 SGHAT and CDR2 FQNNGV. Between the trimmed V and J ends, which lost 5 bases and 2 bases, there was a span of 10 bases. The CDR3 runs 13 residues. The CDR3 region has the DNA TGTGCCAGCAGCCCCCGAGGCCCCTACGAGCAGTACTTC. Residues: CASSPRGPYEQYF.

V and J are TRBV28 and TRBJ2-1; D unresolved. V lost 1 base and J lost 9, with 4 bases in between. CDR1 MDHEN and CDR2 SYDVKM come from the germline V gene. The CDR3 length is 11 residues. In DNA form, the CDR3 reads TGTGCCAGCAGTTTATCTTTTGAGCAGTTCTTC. Encoded protein: CASSLSFEQFF.

The V and J genes are TRBV6-7 and TRBJ2-1, with 7 nucleotides matching TRBD2. TRBV6-7 is given ORF status, its function remaining uncertain. This CDR3 has 18 amino acids. Trimming took 0 bases from V and 0 from J; bases not matched to a gene: 8. The CDR3 spells CASSYSAGGGSSYNEQFF. For the CDR3, the DNA is TGTGCCAGCAGTTACTCGGCGGGCGGGGGAAGCTCCTACAATGAGCAGTTCTTC.

The V and J genes are TRBV2 and TRBJ2-7; D is perhaps TRBD2 (6 bases). From germline, CDR1 is SNHLY and CDR2 FYNNEI. V was trimmed by 6 bases and J by 3 bases, leaving 9 bases between them. This CDR3 is built from 12 residues. CDR3 bases: TGTGCCAGCAGCGAGCGGGTCTACGAGCAGTACTTC. Its protein product is CASSERVYEQYF.

J is TRBJ1-5 and V is TRBV28, with a possible D match to TRBD1 (5 bases). The V and J ends lost 5 bases and 7 bases respectively, with 18 bases between them. The CDR3 is 15 amino acids. The V gene's germline CDR1 is MDHEN and CDR2 SYDVKM. The DNA for the CDR3 is TGTGCCAGCAGTCAGCCAGGGAAGATGGGGCAGCCCCAGCATTTT. This codes for CASSQPGKMGQPQHF.

The V call is TRBV10-3, the J call TRBJ2-7; a possible D gene is TRBD2 (5 bases). Germline V lookup: CDR1 ENHRY, CDR2 SYGVKD. CDR3 length: 16 amino acids. V lost 5 bases and J 0 bases, leaving 17 bases between the germline ends. The CDR3 here is CAISHGSRSNSYEQYF. The CDR3 DNA reads as TGTGCCATCAGTCATGGGAGTCGCTCCAACTCCTACGAGCAGTACTTC.

J is TRBJ1-3 and V is TRBV7-6; tentative D call: TRBD1 (6 bases). V lost 5 bases to trimming and J lost 8 bases, with 16 bases between them. CDR1 SGHVS and CDR2 FNYEAQ come from the germline V gene. The length of the CDR3 is 14 residues. This CDR3 is CASSQTGSGDTIYF. CDR3 nucleotides: TGTGCCAGCAGCCAAACAGGGTCCGGGGACACCATATATTTT. Full variable domain (rest looked up from reference TRBV7-6 and TRBJ1-3): GAGVSQSPRYKVTKRGQDVALRCDPISGHVSLYWYRQALGQGPEFLTYFNYEAQQDKSGLPNDRFSAERPEGSISTLTIQRTEQRDSAMYRCASSQTGSGDTIYFGEGSWLTVV.

The chain has TRBV28 and TRBJ2-7; 10 bases match TRBD2. The CDR3 covers 17 residues. CDR1 is MDHEN, CDR2 SYDVKM, per germline. With V trimmed by 5 bases and J by 5 bases, 15 bases remained unmatched. CDR3 nucleotides: TGTGCCAGCAGTCCCTCTAGCGGGAGAGGCGGGTCTCACGAGCAGTACTTC. It is translated as CASSPSSGRGGSHEQYF.

The V and J genes are TRBV11-2 and TRBJ2-3; TRBD2 matches at 7 bases. Germline CDR1 and CDR2: SGHAT and FQNNGV. The V gene end was trimmed by 5 bases and the J gene end by 0 bases; junction bases not matched to a gene: 5. The CDR3 runs 15 residues. In DNA, the CDR3 is TGTGCCAGCAGCCCGACCGGGGGGAGCACAGATACGCAGTATTTT. Translation gives CASSPTGGSTDTQYF.

The chain recombines TRBV6-1 with TRBJ2-1; 7 nucleotides match TRBD2. The CDR3 extends over 15 amino acids. Losses at the gene ends were 0 bases for V and 3 bases for J; bases not matched to a gene: 2. Germline V gives CDR1 MNHNS, CDR2 SASEGT. The CDR3 sequence is CASSEAGGFYNEQFF. The DNA of the CDR3 is TGTGCCAGCAGTGAAGCGGGAGGGTTCTACAATGAGCAGTTCTTC.

This chain joins TRBV4-3 and TRBJ1-6; no reliable D call. The length of the CDR3 is 20 residues. V was trimmed by 0 bases and J by 3 bases, leaving 21 bases between them. Germline values: CDR1 LGHNA, CDR2 YSLEER. The CDR3 DNA reads TGCGCCAGCAGCCAAGATTCCCCGACAACATTGGTCGGCTATAATTCACCCCTCCACTTT. Protein sequence: CASSQDSPTTLVGYNSPLHF.